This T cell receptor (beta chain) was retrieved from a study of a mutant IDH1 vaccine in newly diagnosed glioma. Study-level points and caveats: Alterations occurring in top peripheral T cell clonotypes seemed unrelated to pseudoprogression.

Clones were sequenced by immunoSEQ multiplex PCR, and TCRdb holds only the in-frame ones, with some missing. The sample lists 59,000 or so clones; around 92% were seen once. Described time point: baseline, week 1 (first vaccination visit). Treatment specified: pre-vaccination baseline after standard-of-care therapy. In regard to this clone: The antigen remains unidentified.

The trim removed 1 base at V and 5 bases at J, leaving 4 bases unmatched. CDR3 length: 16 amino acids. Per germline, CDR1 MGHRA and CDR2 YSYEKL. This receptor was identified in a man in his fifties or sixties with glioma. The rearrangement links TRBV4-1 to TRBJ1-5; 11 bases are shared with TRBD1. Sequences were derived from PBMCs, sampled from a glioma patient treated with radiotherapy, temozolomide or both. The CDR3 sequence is CASSQGGQGAYQPQHF. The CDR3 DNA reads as TGCGCCAGCAGCCAAGGCGGACAGGGGGCCTATCAGCCCCAGCATTTT.